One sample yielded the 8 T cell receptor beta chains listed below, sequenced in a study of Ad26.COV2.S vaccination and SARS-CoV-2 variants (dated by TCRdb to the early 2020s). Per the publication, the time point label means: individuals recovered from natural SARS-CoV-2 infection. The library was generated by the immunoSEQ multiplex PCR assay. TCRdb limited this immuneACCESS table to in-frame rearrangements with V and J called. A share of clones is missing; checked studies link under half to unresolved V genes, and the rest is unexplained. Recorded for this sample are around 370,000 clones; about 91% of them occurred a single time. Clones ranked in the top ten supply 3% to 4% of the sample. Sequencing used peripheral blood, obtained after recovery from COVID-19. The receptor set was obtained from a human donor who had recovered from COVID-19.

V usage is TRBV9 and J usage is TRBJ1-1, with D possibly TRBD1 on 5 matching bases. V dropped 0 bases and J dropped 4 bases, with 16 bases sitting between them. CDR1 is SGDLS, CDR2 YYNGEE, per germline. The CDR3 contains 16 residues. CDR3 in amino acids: CASSVAKAGGSTEAFF. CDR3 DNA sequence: TGTGCCAGCAGCGTAGCTAAGGCGGGGGGATCCACTGAAGCTTTCTTT.

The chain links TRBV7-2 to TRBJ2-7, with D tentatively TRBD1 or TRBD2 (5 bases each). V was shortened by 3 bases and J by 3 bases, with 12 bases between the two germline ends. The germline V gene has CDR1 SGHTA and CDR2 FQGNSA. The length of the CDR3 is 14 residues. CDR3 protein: CASSFGAGIYEQYF. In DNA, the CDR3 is TGTGCCAGCAGCTTCGGGGCCGGGATCTACGAGCAGTACTTC.

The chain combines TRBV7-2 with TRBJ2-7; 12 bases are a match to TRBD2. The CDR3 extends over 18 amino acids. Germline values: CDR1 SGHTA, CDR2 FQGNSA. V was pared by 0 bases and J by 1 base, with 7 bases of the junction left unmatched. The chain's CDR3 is CASSLAASGGASSYEQYF. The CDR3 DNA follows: TGTGCCAGCAGCTTAGCAGCTAGCGGGGGGGCCTCGTCCTACGAGCAGTACTTC.

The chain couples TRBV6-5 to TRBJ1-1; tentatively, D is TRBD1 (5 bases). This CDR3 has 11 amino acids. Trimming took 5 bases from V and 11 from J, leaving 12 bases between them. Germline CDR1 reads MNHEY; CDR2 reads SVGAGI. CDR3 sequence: CASSKGFGAFF. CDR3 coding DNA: TGTGCCAGCAGTAAGGGGTTTGGGGCTTTCTTT.

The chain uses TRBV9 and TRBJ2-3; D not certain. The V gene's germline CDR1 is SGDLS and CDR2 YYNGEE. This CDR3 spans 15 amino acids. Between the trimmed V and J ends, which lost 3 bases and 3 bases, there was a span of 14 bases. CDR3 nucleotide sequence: TGTGCCAGCAGCGGCCTGGCTGGTTTGACAGATACGCAGTATTTT. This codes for CASSGLAGLTDTQYF.

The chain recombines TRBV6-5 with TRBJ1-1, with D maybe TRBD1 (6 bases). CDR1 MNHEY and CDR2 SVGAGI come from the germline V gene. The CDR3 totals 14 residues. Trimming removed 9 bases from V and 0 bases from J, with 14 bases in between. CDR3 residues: CASDYRAMNTEAFF. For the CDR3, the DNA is TGTGCCAGTGATTACAGGGCTATGAACACTGAAGCTTTCTTT.

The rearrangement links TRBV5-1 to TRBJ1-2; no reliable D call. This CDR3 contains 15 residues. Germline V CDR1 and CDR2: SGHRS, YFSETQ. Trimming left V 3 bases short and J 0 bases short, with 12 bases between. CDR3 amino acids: CASSWSSGTNYGYTF. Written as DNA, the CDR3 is TGCGCCAGCAGCTGGTCGTCGGGTACTAACTATGGCTACACCTTC.

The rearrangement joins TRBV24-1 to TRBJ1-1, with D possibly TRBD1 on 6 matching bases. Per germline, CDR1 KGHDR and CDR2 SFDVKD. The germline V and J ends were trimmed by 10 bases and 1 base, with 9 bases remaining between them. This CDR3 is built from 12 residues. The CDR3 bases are TGTGCCACAAACAGGGAGAACACTGAAGCTTTCTTT. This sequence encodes CATNRENTEAFF.